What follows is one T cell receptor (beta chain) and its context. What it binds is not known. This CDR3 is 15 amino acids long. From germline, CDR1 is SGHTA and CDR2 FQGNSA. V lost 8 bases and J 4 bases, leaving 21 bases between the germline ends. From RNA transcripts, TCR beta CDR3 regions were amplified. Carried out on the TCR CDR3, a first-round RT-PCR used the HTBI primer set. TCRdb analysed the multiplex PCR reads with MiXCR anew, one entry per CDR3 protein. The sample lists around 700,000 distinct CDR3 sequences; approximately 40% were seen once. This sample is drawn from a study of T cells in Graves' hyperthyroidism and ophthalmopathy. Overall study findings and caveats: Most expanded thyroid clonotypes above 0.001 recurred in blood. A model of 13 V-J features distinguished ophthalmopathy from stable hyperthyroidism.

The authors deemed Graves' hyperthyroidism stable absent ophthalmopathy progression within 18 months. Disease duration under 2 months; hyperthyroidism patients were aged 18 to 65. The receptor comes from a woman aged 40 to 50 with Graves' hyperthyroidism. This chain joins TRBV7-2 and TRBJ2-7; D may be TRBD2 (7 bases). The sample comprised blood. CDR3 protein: CASGGRDTRFYEQYF. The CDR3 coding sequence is TGTGCCAGCGGAGGGAGGGACACCCGATTTTACGAGCAGTACTTC.